This entry features one TCR beta chain sequence. Its antigen remains unknown. The repertoire was sequenced with immunoSEQ multiplex PCR; TCRdb's copy has only in-frame clones and lacks some. The data show 24,000 or so clones, 45% to 65% seen once. These data belong to a study of radiation and T cells in renal cell carcinoma. Specified treatment: treatment-naive control, cytoreductive nephrectomy. Controls were unirradiated tumors from treatment-naive cytoreductive nephrectomy patients. Clear cell pathology was present in this patient's renal cell carcinoma. General study findings and limits: Intratumoral heterogeneity was not captured in these roughly 1 g regions.

The TCR was taken from a human donor with renal cell carcinoma. Here the sequenced sample was tumor tissue, taken from a patient whose treatment was nephrectomy without radiotherapy.

CDR3 coding DNA: TGTGCCACCAGCAGAGAAACGGGGGGAAGCGCCTACGAGCAGTACTTC. Protein sequence: CATSRETGGSAYEQYF. The rearrangement links TRBV15 to TRBJ2-7; 7 nucleotides match TRBD2. The CDR3 covers 16 residues. The germline CDR1 and CDR2 sequences are LNHNV and YYDKDF (reference sequence). The ends lost 0 bases at V and 2 bases at J; junction bases unmatched: 7. Variable domain in full (rest from reference TRBV15 and TRBJ2-7): DAMVIQNPRYQVTQFGKPVTLSCSQTLNHNVMYWYQQKSSQAPKLLFHYYDKDFNNEADTPDNFQSRRPNTSFCFLDIRSPGLGDTAMYLCATSRETGGSAYEQYFGPGTRLTVT.